A single sample gave rise to the 27 T cell receptor beta chains below, sequenced in a study of cytomegalovirus exposure and HLA in healthy donors. Use of 60 Vbeta and 13 Jbeta primers characterized the PCR. Using immunoSEQ multiplex PCR, the repertoire was profiled, and TCRdb retains in-frame clones only, with some absent. The sample has about 110,000 clones, roughly 70% seen once; the top ten hold approximately 5.4%. Sequencing was done on a sample of PBMCs. These receptors were collected from a woman aged 70-85 years in good health and CMV-seropositive.

V is TRBV18 and J is TRBJ2-5; 8 positions agree with TRBD2. Germline CDR1 reads KGHSH; CDR2 reads LQKENI. This CDR3 has 16 amino acids. V gave up 0 bases and J gave up 1 base; unmatched junction bases: 4. CDR3 sequence (DNA): TGTGCCAGCTCACCACCGGGCGGGGGGCCCCAAGAGACCCAGTACTTC. This sequence encodes CASSPPGGGPQETQYF.

This clone has only one observation. This rearrangement joins TRBV7-6 to TRBJ2-7; D perhaps matches TRBD2 (6 bases). In germline, CDR1 is SGHVS, CDR2 FNYEAQ. CDR3 length equals 17 residues. V dropped 2 bases and J dropped 1 base, with 18 bases sitting between them. The CDR3 DNA sequence: TGTGCCAGCAGCTTAAATGAATGGAACCGGGGGTCCTACGAGCAGTACTTC. It specifies CASSLNEWNRGSYEQYF.

The chain has TRBV5-1 and TRBJ1-1, with 8 positions matching TRBD1. With V trimmed by 3 bases and J by 5 bases, 6 bases remained unmatched. CDR3 length: 14 amino acids. Germline values: CDR1 SGHRS, CDR2 YFSETQ. Written as DNA, the CDR3 is TGCGCCAGCAGCTCCAGGGGGCAAGGGACTGAAGCTTTCTTT. It codes for CASSSRGQGTEAFF.

This clone was picked up one time. The J gene is TRBJ2-1, the V gene TRBV10-1, with 7 nucleotides matching TRBD2. CDR3 length: 15 residues. Germline V lookup: CDR1 WNHNN, CDR2 SYGVQD (reference sequence). V trimming: 3 bases; J trimming: 1 base; junction bases outside the gene matches: 3. The CDR3 DNA follows: TGCGCCAGCAGTGATGGGGGGGGGTCCTACAATGAGCAGTTCTTC. Protein product: CASSDGGGSYNEQFF.

The J gene is TRBJ1-1, the V gene TRBV9; the match to TRBD1 covers 7 bases. The V segment lost 3 bases and the J segment 3 bases; nucleotides outside the gene matches: 5. Germline V gene sequence: CDR1 SGDLS, CDR2 YYNGEE. This CDR3 spans 14 amino acids. CDR3 nucleotide sequence: TGTGCCAGCAGCGCACAGGGGTTGGACACTGAAGCTTTCTTT. Translated: CASSAQGLDTEAFF.

The chain is built from TRBV6-5 and TRBJ2-1; 9 bases line up with TRBD2. The CDR3 extends over 14 amino acids. Trimming took 7 bases from V and 3 from J; bases not matched to a gene: 4. Germline V gene lookup returns CDR1 MNHEY and CDR2 SVGAGI. CDR3 sequence: CASNKRGDYNEQFF. The CDR3 nucleotides read TGTGCCAGCAACAAGCGGGGGGACTACAATGAGCAGTTCTTC.

The sample holds a few counts of this clone. This chain uses TRBV30 with TRBJ1-1, with no clear D. Germline CDR1 is GTSNPN and CDR2 is SVGIG (reference sequence). V was trimmed by 5 bases and J by 1 base, leaving 11 bases between them. The CDR3 is 13 amino acids. CDR3 sequence reads: CAWERDKNTEAFF. Written as DNA, the CDR3 is TGTGCCTGGGAACGGGATAAGAACACTGAAGCTTTCTTT.

The chain employs TRBV10-1 and TRBJ2-5; TRBD2 aligns across 10 bases. The length of the CDR3 is 14 residues. V lost 8 bases and J lost 4; bases outside the gene matches: 7. The V gene's germline CDR1 is WNHNN and CDR2 SYGVQD (reference sequence). The CDR3 coding sequence is TGCGCCAGCGGAAGCGGGGGGGCCGGAGAGACCCAGTACTTC. It translates to CASGSGGAGETQYF.

The V call is TRBV6-6, the J call TRBJ1-1; D possibly corresponds to TRBD1 (6 bases). The CDR3 runs 14 residues. Trimming took off 7 bases at V and 1 base at J, with 13 bases between the two ends. Germline CDR1 and CDR2: MNHNY and SVGAGI (reference sequence). In DNA, the CDR3 is TGTGCCAGCAACAACAGGGCTACGAACACTGAAGCTTTCTTT. Translation gives CASNNRATNTEAFF.

This sequence joins TRBV9 and TRBJ1-5; D is undetermined. The CDR3 has 15 residues. CDR1 and CDR2 from the germline V gene are SGDLS and YYNGEE. Trimming cost V 4 bases and J 1 base, with 12 bases left between them. As DNA, the CDR3 is TGTGCCAGCAGCCCAAGTGGAGGGAGCAATCAGCCCCAGCATTTT. Encoded protein: CASSPSGGSNQPQHF.

V and J are TRBV6-5 and TRBJ1-1; maybe TRBD1 (5 bases). With 5 bases removed from V and 4 bases from J, the gap between germline ends came to 14 bases. Germline values: CDR1 MNHEY, CDR2 SVGAGI. The CDR3 runs to 14 residues. CDR3 nucleotides: TGTGCCAGCAGTAAACCAAACCAGGGCACTGAAGCTTTCTTT. Translated: CASSKPNQGTEAFF.

The rearrangement uses TRBV5-1 and TRBJ2-3, with D hard to call. This CDR3 is 14 amino acids long. Germline assignment: CDR1 SGHRS and CDR2 YFSETQ. With 1 base removed from V and 3 bases from J, the gap between germline ends came to 9 bases. CDR3 DNA: TGCGCCAGCAGCTTGCTACTGGAGACAGATACGCAGTATTTT. Its protein is CASSLLLETDTQYF.

The chain uses TRBV4-3 and TRBJ1-1, with D tentatively TRBD1 (5 bases). V was pared by 4 bases and J by 0 bases, with 12 bases between. Germline CDR1 reads LGHNA; CDR2 reads YSLEER. There are 15 residues in the CDR3. This chain's CDR3 is CASSRQSYMNTEAFF. The CDR3 region has the DNA TGCGCCAGCAGCCGACAGTCCTACATGAACACTGAAGCTTTCTTT.

This clone has just one count. The chain employs TRBV27 and TRBJ2-7; D is possibly TRBD2 (5 bases). The ends were cut back, 3 bases at V and 9 bases at J, with 21 bases in the middle. Germline assignment: CDR1 MNHEY and CDR2 SMNVEV (reference sequence). The CDR3 has 15 amino acids. The CDR3 here is CASSLRAEFKSGQYF. DNA of the CDR3: TGTGCCAGCAGTTTGAGGGCAGAGTTCAAGTCGGGGCAGTACTTC.

The chain joins TRBV7-6 to TRBJ1-4; perhaps TRBD1 as D (6 bases). Germline CDR1 reads SGHVS; CDR2 reads FNYEAQ. This CDR3 contains 14 residues. The V gene lost 8 bases and the J gene lost 3 bases, with 13 bases spanning the gap. The chain's CDR3 is CASSPGAANEKLFF. The CDR3 nucleotides read TGTGCCAGCTCTCCAGGGGCGGCTAATGAAAAACTGTTTTTT.

This clone was seen ten or more times. The rearrangement uses TRBV6-6 and TRBJ1-1, with 8 bases that match TRBD1. V dropped 4 bases and J dropped 4; count of bases not matched to a gene: 5. The CDR3 loop spans 14 amino acids. Germline V gene lookup returns CDR1 MNHNY and CDR2 SVGAGI (reference sequence). The CDR3 is CASSSDRVGTEAFF. As DNA, the CDR3 is TGTGCCAGCAGTTCGGACAGGGTAGGCACTGAAGCTTTCTTT.

The chain uses TRBV19 and TRBJ2-3, with 11 bases fitting TRBD2. The trim removed 9 bases at V and 14 bases at J, leaving 10 bases unmatched. CDR3 length: 12 residues. Germline V gene data show CDR1 as LNHDA and CDR2 as SQIVND (reference sequence). Here the CDR3 DNA reads TGTGCCAGCCGGACTAGCGGGTCCGCGATGTATTTT. Its translation: CASRTSGSAMYF.

This rearrangement joins TRBV5-1 to TRBJ2-5, with D perhaps matching TRBD2 (5 bases). This CDR3 has 17 residues. Trimming shortened V by 0 bases and J by 5 bases, and 20 bases separated the two germline ends. Germline CDR1 and CDR2: SGHRS and YFSETQ. The CDR3 DNA sequence: TGCGCCAGCAGCTTGGAAAAGGGCGCCGGGTCGGGGGAGACCCAGTACTTC. Its protein is CASSLEKGAGSGETQYF. The full variable domain, rest sourced from reference TRBV5-1 and TRBJ2-5, is KAGVTQTPRYLIKTRGQQVTLSCSPISGHRSVSWYQQTPGQGLQFLFEYFSETQRNKGNFPGRFSGRQFSNSRSEMNVSTLELGDSALYLCASSLEKGAGSGETQYFGPGTRLLVL.

The chain has TRBV2 and TRBJ2-2, with 7 bases lining up with TRBD1. The germline V gene has CDR1 SNHLY and CDR2 FYNNEI. Unmatched junction bases numbered 11, after V lost 0 bases and J lost 7 bases. The length of the CDR3 is 17 residues. CDR3 sequence (DNA): TGTGCCAGCAGTGAAGCATTAGGGGGCCCCAGGGGCGGGGAGCTGTTTTTT. Translation: CASSEALGGPRGGELFF.

The chain carries TRBV7-3 and TRBJ2-5, with 11 bases lining up with TRBD2. CDR3 length: 15 amino acids. CDR1 and CDR2 (germline): SGHTA, FQGTGA. After removal of 3 bases from V and 5 bases from J, the junction contained 5 bases not matched to a gene. The CDR3 region is CASSLASGGKETQYF. As DNA, the CDR3 is TGTGCCAGCAGCTTGGCTAGCGGGGGGAAGGAGACCCAGTACTTC.

The CDR3 region is CASSLEASRNEQFF. CDR3 nucleotide sequence: TGCGCCAGCAGCTTGGAGGCTAGCCGCAATGAGCAGTTCTTC. This chain connects TRBV5-1 to TRBJ2-1, with TRBD2 as a possible D gene (5 bases). V shed 0 bases and J shed 6 bases, with 10 bases lying between them. Germline lookup yields CDR1 SGHRS and CDR2 YFSETQ. The CDR3 is made up of 14 amino acids.

This sequence joins TRBV5-5 and TRBJ2-7; TRBD2 matches at 12 bases. The CDR3 runs to 15 residues. After removal of 4 bases from V and 4 bases from J, the junction contained 6 bases not matched to a gene. The V gene's germline CDR1 is SGHKS and CDR2 YYEKEE (reference sequence). The CDR3 spells CASSLTSGGQYEQYF. For the CDR3, the DNA is TGTGCCAGCAGCCTAACTAGCGGGGGGCAATACGAGCAGTACTTC.

This clone has just one count. J is TRBJ2-2 and V is TRBV11-2, with TRBD2 identical over 10 bases. V lost 3 bases to trimming and J lost 5 bases; unmatched junction nucleotides: 0. The CDR3 loop spans 14 amino acids. CDR1 and CDR2 (germline): SGHAT, FQNNGV. The DNA for the CDR3 is TGTGCCAGCAGCTTTAGCGGGGGGACCGGGGAGCTGTTTTTT. It specifies CASSFSGGTGELFF.

The rearrangement uses TRBV7-9 and TRBJ2-3; 9 bases fit TRBD1. With 3 bases clipped from V and 5 bases from J, the junction kept 3 bases outside the gene matches. This CDR3 has 14 amino acids. Germline CDR1 is SEHNR and CDR2 is FQNEAQ (reference sequence). CDR3: CASSLGTGLDTQYF. The DNA of the CDR3 is TGTGCCAGCAGCTTGGGGACAGGGCTAGATACGCAGTATTTT.

This sequence joins TRBV11-2 and TRBJ1-2; TRBD1 matches at 9 bases. Per the germline V gene, CDR1 is SGHAT and CDR2 is FQNNGV. The CDR3 has 12 amino acids. Losses at the gene ends were 4 bases for V and 7 bases for J; bases not matched to a gene: 1. DNA of the CDR3: TGTGCCAGCAGCTGGGACAGGGTTGGCTACACCTTC. It encodes CASSWDRVGYTF.

The V and J genes are TRBV6-5 and TRBJ2-7; a weak D match, TRBD1 (7 bases). V lost 7 bases and J 5 bases, leaving 18 bases between the germline ends. Germline CDR1 is MNHEY and CDR2 is SVGAGI. The CDR3 length is 14 residues. The chain's CDR3 is CASTYRQGGDEQYF. The CDR3 DNA sequence: TGTGCCAGCACCTATCGCCAGGGGGGAGACGAGCAGTACTTC.

In DNA form, the CDR3 reads TGTGCCAGCAGCGTAGCGGGGGGGCAGACAGATACGCAGTATTTT. Encoded protein: CASSVAGGQTDTQYF. The genes are TRBV9 and TRBJ2-3, with 8 positions matching TRBD2. CDR1 SGDLS and CDR2 YYNGEE come from the germline V gene. J lost 3 bases, V lost 0 bases, and 3 bases had no gene match. CDR3 size: 15 residues.